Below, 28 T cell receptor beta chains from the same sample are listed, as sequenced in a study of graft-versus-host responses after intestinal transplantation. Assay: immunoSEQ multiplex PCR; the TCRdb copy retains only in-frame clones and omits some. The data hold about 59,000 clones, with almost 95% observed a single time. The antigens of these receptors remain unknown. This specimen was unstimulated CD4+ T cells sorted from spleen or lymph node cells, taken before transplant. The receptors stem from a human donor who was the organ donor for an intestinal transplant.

CDR3 bases: TGTGCCAGCAGCTTTGACAGACGGGGCACTGAAGCTTTCTTT. It codes for CASSFDRRGTEAFF. The rearrangement links TRBV7-2 to TRBJ1-1; weak D call: TRBD1 (5 bases). The CDR3 totals 14 residues. Trimming removed 3 bases at V and 4 bases at J, with 12 bases between. CDR1 SGHTA and CDR2 FQGNSA come from the germline V gene.

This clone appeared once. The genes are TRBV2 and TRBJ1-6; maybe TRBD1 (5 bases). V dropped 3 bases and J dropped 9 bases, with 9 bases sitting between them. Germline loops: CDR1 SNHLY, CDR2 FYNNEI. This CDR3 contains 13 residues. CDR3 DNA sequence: TGTGCCAGCAGTGAGGGGGGTGGTTCACCCCTCCACTTT. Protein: CASSEGGGSPLHF.

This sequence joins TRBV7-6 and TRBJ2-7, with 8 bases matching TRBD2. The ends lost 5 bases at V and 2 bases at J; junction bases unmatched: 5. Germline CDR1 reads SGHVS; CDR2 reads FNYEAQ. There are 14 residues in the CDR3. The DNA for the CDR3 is TGTGCCAGCAGCCCCGGGGGGGGAGCCTACGAGCAGTACTTC. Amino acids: CASSPGGGAYEQYF.

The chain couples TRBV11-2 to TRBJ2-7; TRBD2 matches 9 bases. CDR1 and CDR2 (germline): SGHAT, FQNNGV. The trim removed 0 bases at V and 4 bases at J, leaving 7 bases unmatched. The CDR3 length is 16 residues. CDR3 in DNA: TGTGCCAGCAGCTTAGATCCGCTAGCGGGGTTTTACGAGCAGTACTTC. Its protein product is CASSLDPLAGFYEQYF.

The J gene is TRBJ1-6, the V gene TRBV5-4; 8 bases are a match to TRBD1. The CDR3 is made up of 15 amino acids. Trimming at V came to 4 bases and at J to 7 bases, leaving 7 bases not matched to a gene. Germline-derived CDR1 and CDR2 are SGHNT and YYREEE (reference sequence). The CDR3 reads CASSPGQGWNSPLHF. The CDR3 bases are TGTGCCAGCAGCCCCGGACAGGGCTGGAATTCACCCCTCCACTTT. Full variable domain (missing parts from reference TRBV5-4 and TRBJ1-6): ETGVTQSPTHLIKTRGQQVTLRCSSQSGHNTVSWYQQALGQGPQFIFQYYREEENGRGNFPPRFSGLQFPNYSSELNVNALELDDSALYLCASSPGQGWNSPLHFGNGTRLTVT.

The CDR3 DNA follows: TGTGCCATCAGTGAGTCGCTGCAGGAAGGGAACACTGAAGCTTTCTTT. Translation: CAISESLQEGNTEAFF. The gene calls are TRBV10-3 and TRBJ1-1; D gene uncertain. Trimming removed 0 bases at V and 1 base at J, with 12 bases between. The CDR3 has 16 amino acids. Germline V gives CDR1 ENHRY, CDR2 SYGVKD.

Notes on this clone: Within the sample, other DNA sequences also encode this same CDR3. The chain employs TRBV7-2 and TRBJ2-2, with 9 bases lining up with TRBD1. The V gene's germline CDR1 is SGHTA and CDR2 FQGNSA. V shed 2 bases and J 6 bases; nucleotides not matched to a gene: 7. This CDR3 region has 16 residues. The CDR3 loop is CASSLKGQGRSGELFF. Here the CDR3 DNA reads TGTGCCAGCAGCTTAAAGGGACAGGGAAGGTCCGGGGAGCTGTTTTTT.

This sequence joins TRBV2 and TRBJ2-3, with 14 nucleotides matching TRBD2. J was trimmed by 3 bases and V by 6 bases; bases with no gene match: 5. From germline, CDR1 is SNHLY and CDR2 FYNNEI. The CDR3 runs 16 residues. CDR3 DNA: TGTGCCAGCAGCCGGACTAGCGGGGGGTGGACAGATACGCAGTATTTT. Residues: CASSRTSGGWTDTQYF. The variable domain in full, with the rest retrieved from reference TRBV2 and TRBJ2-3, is EPEVTQTPSHQVTQMGQEVILRCVPISNHLYFYWYRQILGQKVEFLVSFYNNEISEKSEIFDDQFSVERPDGSNFTLKIRSTKLEDSAMYFCASSRTSGGWTDTQYFGPGTRLTVL.

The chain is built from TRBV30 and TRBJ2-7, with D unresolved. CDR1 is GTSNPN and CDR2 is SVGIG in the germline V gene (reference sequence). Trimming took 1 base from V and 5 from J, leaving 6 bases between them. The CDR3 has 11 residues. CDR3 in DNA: TGTGCCTGGAGTGGAAAAAACGAGCAGTACTTC. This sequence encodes CAWSGKNEQYF.

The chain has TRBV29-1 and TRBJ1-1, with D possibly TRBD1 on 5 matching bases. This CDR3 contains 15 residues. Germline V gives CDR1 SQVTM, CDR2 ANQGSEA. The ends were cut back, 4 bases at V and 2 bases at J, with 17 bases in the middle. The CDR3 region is CSVGGRVAVNTEAFF. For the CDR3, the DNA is TGCAGCGTTGGGGGACGGGTTGCAGTAAACACTGAAGCTTTCTTT.

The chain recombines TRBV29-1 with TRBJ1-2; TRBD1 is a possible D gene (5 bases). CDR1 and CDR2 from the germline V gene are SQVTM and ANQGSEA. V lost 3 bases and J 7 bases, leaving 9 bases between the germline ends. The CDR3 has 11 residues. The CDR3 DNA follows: TGCAGCGTTGACGGGGGATCTGGCTACACCTTC. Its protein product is CSVDGGSGYTF.

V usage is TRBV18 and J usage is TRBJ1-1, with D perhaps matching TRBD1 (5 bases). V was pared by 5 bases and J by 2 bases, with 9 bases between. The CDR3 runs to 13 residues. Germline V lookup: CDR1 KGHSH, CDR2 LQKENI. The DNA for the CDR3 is TGTGCCAGCTCATTGACAGAAAACACTGAAGCTTTCTTT. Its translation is CASSLTENTEAFF.

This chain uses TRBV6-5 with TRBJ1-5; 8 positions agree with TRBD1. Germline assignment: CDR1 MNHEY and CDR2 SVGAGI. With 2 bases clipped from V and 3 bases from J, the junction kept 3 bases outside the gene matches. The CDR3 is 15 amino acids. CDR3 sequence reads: CASSYRTGPNQPQHF. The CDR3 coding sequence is TGTGCCAGCAGTTACCGGACAGGGCCCAATCAGCCCCAGCATTTT.

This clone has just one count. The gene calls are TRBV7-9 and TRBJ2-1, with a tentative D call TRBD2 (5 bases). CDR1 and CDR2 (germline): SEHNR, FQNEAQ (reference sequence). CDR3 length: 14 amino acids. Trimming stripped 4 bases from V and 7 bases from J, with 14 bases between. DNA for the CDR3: TGTGCCAGCAGCTCCCGGGGTGCCTCTAATGAGCAGTTCTTC. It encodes CASSSRGASNEQFF.

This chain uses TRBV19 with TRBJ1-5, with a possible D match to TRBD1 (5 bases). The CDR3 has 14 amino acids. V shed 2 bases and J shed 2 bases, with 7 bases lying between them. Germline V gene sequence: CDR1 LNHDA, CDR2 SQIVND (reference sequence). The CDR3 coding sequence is TGTGCCAGTAGTATACGACAGCGCAATCAGCCCCAGCATTTT. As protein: CASSIRQRNQPQHF.

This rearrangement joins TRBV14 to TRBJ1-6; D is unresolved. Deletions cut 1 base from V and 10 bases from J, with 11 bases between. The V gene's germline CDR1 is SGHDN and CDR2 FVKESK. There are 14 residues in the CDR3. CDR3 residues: CASSQGTLASPLHF. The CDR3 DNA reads TGTGCCAGCAGCCAAGGTACATTGGCCTCACCCCTCCACTTT.

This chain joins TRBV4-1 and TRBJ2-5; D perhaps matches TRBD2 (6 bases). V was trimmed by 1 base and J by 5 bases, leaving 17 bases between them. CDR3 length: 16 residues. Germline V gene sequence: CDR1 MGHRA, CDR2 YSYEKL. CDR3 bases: TGCGCCAGCAGCCAAGGGACCTTAAGGGCGGGGGAGACCCAGTACTTC. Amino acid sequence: CASSQGTLRAGETQYF.

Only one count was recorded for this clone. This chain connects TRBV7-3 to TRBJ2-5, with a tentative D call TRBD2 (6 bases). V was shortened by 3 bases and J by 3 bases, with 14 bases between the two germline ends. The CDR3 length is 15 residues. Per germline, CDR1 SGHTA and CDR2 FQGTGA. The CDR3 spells CASSLTGTSKETQYF. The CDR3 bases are TGTGCCAGCAGCTTGACCGGGACTTCGAAAGAGACCCAGTACTTC.

The CDR3 nucleotides are TGTGCCAGCAGTGAACAAAACTATGGCTACACCTTC. This codes for CASSEQNYGYTF. The V call is TRBV6-1, the J call TRBJ1-2; D is undetermined. Germline CDR1 reads MNHNS; CDR2 reads SASEGT. The CDR3 runs to 12 residues. Trimming shortened V by 2 bases and J by 2 bases, and 3 bases separated the two germline ends.

The chain's CDR3 is CASSSGTGVAVQYF. The CDR3 DNA sequence: TGTGCCAGCAGCTCCGGGACAGGGGTCGCGGTGCAGTACTTC. This chain joins TRBV7-3 and TRBJ2-7; 10 positions agree with TRBD1. Germline V CDR1 and CDR2: SGHTA, FQGTGA. J lost 9 bases, V lost 4 bases, and 9 bases had no gene match. The CDR3 covers 14 residues.

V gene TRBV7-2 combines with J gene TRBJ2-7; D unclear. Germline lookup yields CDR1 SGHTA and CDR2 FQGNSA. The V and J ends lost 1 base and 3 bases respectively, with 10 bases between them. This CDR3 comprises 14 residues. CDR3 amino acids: CASSLGSFSYEQYF. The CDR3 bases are TGTGCCAGCAGCTTAGGATCCTTTAGCTACGAGCAGTACTTC.

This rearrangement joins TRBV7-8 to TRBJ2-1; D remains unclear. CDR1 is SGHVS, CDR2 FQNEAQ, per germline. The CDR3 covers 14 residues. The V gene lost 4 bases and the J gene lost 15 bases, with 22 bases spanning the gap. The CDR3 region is CASSSDIRVGEAFF. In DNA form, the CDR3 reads TGTGCCAGCAGCTCCGACATTCGCGTCGGAGAGGCGTTCTTC.

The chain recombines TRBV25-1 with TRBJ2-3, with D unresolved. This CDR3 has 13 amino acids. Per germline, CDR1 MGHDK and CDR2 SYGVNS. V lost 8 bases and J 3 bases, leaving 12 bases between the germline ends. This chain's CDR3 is CASRSRSTDTQYF. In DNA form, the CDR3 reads TGTGCCAGCCGGTCCCGTTCGACAGATACGCAGTATTTT.

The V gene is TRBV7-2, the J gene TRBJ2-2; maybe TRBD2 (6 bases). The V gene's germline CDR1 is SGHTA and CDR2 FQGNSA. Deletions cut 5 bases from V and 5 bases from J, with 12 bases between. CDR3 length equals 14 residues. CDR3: CASSGDFYTGELFF. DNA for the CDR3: TGTGCCAGCAGCGGGGACTTCTATACCGGGGAGCTGTTTTTT.

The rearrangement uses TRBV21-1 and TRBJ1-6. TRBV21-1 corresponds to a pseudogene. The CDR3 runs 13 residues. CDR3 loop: CASSKWGDSPLHF. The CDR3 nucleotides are TGTGCCAGCAGCAAATGGGGGGATTCACCCCTCCACTTT.

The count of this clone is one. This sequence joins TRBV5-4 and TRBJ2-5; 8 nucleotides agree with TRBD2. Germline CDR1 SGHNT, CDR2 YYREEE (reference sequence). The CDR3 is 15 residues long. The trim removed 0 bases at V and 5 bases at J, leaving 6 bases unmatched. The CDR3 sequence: CASSLGGQRGETQYF. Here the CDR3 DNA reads TGTGCCAGCAGCTTGGGCGGACAGCGGGGGGAGACCCAGTACTTC.

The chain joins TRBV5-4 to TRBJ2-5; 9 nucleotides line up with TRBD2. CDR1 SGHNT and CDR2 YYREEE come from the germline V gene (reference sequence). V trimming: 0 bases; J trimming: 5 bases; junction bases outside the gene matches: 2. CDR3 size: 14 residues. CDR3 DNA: TGTGCCAGCAGCTTGGGCGGGGGGGAGGAGACCCAGTACTTC. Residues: CASSLGGGEETQYF.

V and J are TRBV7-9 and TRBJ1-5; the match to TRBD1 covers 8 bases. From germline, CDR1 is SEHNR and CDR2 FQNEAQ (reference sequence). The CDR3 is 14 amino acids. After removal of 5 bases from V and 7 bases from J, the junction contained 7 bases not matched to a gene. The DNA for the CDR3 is TGTGCCAGCAGCCTGGACAGGGACTTCCAGCCCCAGCATTTT. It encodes CASSLDRDFQPQHF.